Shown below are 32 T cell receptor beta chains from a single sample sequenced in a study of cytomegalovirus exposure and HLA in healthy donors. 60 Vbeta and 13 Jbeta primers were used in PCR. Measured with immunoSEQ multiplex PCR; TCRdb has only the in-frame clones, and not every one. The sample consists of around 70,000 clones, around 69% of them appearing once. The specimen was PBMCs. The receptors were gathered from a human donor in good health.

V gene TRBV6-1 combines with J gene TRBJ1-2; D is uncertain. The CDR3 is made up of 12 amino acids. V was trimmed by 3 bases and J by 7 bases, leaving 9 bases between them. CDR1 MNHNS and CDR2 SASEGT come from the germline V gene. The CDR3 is CASSDGSGGYTF. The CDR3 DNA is TGTGCCAGCAGTGATGGTTCGGGTGGCTACACCTTC.

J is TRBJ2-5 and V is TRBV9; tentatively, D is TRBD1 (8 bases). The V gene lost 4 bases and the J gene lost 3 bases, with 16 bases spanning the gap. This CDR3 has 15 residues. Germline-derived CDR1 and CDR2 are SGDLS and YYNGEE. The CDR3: CASSFWTGREETQYF. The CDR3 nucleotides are TGTGCCAGCAGCTTTTGGACAGGGAGGGAAGAGACCCAGTACTTC. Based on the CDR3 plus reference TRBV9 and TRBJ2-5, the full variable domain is DSGVTQTPKHLITATGQRVTLRCSPRSGDLSVYWYQQSLDQGLQFLIQYYNGEERAKGNILERFSAQQFPDLHSELNLSSLELGDSALYFCASSFWTGREETQYFGPGTRLLVL.

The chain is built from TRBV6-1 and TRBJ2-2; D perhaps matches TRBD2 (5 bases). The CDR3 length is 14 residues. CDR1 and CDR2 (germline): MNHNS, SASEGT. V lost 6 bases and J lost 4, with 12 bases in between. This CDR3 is CASRPFRGTGELFF. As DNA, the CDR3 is TGTGCCAGCAGGCCCTTTCGGGGCACCGGGGAGCTGTTTTTT.

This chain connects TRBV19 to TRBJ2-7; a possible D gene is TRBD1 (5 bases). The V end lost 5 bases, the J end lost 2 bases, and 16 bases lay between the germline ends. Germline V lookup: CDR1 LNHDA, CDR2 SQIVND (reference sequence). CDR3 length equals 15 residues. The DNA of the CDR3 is TGTGCCAGTAGTCCCGACCAGGGCCCAACCTACGAGCAGTACTTC. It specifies CASSPDQGPTYEQYF.

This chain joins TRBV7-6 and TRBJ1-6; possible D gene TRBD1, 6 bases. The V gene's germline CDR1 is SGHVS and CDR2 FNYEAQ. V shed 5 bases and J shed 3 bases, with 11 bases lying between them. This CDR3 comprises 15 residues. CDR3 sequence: CASSRRTVYNSPLHF. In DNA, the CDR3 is TGTGCCAGCAGCCGCAGGACAGTCTATAATTCACCCCTCCACTTT.

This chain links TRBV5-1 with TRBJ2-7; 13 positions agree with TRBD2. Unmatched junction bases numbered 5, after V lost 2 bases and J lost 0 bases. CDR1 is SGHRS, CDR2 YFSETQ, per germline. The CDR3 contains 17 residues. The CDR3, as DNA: TGCGCCAGCAGCTTCGGGACTAGCGGGGTGAGCTCCTACGAGCAGTACTTC. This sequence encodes CASSFGTSGVSSYEQYF.

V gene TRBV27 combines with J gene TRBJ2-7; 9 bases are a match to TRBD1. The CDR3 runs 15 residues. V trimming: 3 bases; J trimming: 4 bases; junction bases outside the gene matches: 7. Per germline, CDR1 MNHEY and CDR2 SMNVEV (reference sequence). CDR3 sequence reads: CASSLSGTGLYEQYF. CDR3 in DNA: TGTGCCAGCAGTTTGTCCGGGACAGGGCTTTACGAGCAGTACTTC.

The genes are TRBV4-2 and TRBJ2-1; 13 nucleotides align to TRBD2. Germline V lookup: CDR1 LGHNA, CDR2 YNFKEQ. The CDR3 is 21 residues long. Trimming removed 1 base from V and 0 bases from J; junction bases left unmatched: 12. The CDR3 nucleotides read TGTGCCAGCAGCCAAGTTTATTCCGGGACTAGCGGGAAAAACTCCTACAATGAGCAGTTCTTC. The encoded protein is CASSQVYSGTSGKNSYNEQFF.

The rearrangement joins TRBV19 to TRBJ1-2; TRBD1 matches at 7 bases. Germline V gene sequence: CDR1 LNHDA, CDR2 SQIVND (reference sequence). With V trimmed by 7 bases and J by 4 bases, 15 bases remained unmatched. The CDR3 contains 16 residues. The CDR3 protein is CASKPTGKGHGYGYTF. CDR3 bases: TGTGCCAGTAAGCCGACAGGGAAGGGTCACGGCTATGGCTACACCTTC.

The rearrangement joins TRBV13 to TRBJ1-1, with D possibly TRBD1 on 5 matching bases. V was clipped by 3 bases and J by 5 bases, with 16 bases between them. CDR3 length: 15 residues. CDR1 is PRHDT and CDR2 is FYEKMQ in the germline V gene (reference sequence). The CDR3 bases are TGTGCCAGCAGCTTTTCGGGGGAGGGAAAAACTGAAGCTTTCTTT. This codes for CASSFSGEGKTEAFF.

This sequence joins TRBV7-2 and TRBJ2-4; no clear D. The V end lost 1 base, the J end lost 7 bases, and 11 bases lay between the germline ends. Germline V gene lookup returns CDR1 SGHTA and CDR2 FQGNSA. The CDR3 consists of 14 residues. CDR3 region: CASSLGPPPNIQYF. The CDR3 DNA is TGTGCCAGCAGCTTAGGGCCCCCACCGAACATTCAGTACTTC.

The CDR3 DNA follows: TGCAGCGTTGAAGAAGGACTAGCGGGAAAGGATGAGCAGTTCTTC. Translating it yields CSVEEGLAGKDEQFF. V usage is TRBV29-1 and J usage is TRBJ2-1; the match to TRBD2 covers 12 bases. Germline V gene sequence: CDR1 SQVTM, CDR2 ANQGSEA. CDR3 length: 15 amino acids. V was clipped by 0 bases and J by 8 bases; unmatched bases: 5.

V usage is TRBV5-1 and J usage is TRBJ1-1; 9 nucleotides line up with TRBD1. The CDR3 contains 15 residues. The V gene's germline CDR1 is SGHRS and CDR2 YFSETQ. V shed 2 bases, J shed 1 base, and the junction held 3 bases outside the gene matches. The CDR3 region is CASSFMGQGNTEAFF. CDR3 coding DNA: TGCGCCAGCAGCTTCATGGGACAGGGGAACACTGAAGCTTTCTTT.

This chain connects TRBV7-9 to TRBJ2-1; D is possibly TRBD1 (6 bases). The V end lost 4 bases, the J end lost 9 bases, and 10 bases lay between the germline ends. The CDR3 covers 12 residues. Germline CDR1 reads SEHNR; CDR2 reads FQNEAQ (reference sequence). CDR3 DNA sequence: TGTGCCAGCAGCTCCGGACAGAGTGAGCAGTTCTTC. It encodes CASSSGQSEQFF.

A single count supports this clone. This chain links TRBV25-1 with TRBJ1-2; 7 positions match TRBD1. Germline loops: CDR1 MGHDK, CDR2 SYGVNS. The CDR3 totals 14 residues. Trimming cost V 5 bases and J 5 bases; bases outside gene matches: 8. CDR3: CASSPPQGRYGYTF. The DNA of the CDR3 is TGTGCCAGCAGTCCACCACAGGGGAGATATGGCTACACCTTC.

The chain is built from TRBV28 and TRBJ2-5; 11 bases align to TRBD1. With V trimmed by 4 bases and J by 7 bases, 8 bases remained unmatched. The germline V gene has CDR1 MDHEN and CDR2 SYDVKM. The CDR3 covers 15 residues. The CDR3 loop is CASSSGDRGLSTQYF. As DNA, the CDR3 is TGTGCCAGCAGTTCCGGGGACAGGGGGTTATCGACCCAGTACTTC.

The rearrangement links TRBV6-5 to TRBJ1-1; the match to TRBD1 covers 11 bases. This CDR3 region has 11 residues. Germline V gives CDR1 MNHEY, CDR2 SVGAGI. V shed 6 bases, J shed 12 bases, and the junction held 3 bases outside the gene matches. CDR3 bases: TGTGCCAGCAGGGGACAGGGGGAAACTTTCTTT. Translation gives CASRGQGETFF.

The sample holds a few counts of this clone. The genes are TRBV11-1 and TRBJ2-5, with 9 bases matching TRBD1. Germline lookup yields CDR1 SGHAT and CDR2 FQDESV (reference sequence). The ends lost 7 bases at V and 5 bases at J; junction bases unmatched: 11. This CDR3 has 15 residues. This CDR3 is CASNARDRDTETQYF. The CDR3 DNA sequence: TGTGCCAGCAACGCCCGGGACAGGGATACTGAGACCCAGTACTTC. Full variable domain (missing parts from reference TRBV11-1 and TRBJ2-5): EAEVAQSPRYKITEKSQAVAFWCDPISGHATLYWYRQILGQGPELLVQFQDESVVDDSQLPKDRFSAERLKGVDSTLKIQPAELGDSAMYLCASNARDRDTETQYFGPGTRLLVL.

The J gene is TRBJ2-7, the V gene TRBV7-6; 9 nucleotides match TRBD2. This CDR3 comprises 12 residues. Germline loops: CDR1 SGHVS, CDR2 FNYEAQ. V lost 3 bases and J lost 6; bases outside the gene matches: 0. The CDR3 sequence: CASSLREGEQYF. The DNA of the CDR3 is TGTGCCAGCAGCTTGCGGGAGGGCGAGCAGTACTTC.

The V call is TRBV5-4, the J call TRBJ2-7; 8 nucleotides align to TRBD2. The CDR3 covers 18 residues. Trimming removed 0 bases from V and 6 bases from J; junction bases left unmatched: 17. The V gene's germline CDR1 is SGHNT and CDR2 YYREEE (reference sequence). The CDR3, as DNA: TGTGCCAGCAGCTTGGGAGTTAGCGGGATCGTCGCCGCCAGCGAGCAGTACTTC. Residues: CASSLGVSGIVAASEQYF.

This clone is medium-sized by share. DNA for the CDR3: TGTGCCAGCAGTGATGGGCGGGAGTCAGATACGCAGTATTTT. Protein: CASSDGRESDTQYF. The genes are TRBV6-4 and TRBJ2-3; 7 positions agree with TRBD2. There are 14 residues in the CDR3. Looked up from germline, CDR1 is MRHNA and CDR2 is SNTAGT. J was trimmed by 4 bases and V by 3 bases; bases with no gene match: 4.

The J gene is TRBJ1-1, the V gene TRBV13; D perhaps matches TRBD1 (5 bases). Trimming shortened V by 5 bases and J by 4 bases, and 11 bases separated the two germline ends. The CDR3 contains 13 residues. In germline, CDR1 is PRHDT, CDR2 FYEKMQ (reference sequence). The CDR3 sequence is CASSHGGTTEAFF. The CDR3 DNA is TGTGCCAGCAGCCACGGGGGGACCACTGAAGCTTTCTTT.

The CDR3 DNA reads as TGTGCCAGCAGCTTAAGGACTAGCGGGAGGCAAGAGACCCAGTACTTC. Amino acid sequence: CASSLRTSGRQETQYF. The rearrangement joins TRBV7-6 to TRBJ2-5; 14 bases align to TRBD2. The CDR3 sequence is 16 residues long. Germline-derived CDR1 and CDR2 are SGHVS and FNYEAQ. V gave up 2 bases and J gave up 2 bases; unmatched junction bases: 1.

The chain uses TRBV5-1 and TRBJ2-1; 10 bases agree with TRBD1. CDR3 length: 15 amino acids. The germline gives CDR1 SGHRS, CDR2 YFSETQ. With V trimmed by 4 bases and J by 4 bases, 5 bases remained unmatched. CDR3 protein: CASSMGTGVYNEQFF. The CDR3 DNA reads TGCGCCAGCAGCATGGGGACAGGGGTGTACAATGAGCAGTTCTTC.

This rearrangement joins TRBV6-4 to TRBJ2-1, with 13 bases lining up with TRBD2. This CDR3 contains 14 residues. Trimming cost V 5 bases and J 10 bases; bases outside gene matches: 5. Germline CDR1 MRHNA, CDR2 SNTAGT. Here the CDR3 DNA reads TGTGCCAGCAGTCCCGGGACTAGCGGGGAAGAGCAGTTCTTC. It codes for CASSPGTSGEEQFF.

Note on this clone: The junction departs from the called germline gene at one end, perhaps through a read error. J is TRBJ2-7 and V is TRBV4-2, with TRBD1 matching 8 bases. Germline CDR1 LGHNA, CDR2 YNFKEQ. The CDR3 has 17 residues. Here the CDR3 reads CASSQDPPGQDPYEQYF. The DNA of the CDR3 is TGTGCCAGCAGCCAAGATCCTCCGGGACAGGACCCCTATGAGCAGTACTTC.

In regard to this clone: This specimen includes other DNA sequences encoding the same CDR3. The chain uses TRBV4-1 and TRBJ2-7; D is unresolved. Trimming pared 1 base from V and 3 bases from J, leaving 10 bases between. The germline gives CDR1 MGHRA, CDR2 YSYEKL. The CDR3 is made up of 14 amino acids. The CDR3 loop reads CASSQGGSLYEQYF. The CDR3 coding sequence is TGCGCCAGCAGCCAAGGCGGAAGTCTCTACGAGCAGTACTTC.

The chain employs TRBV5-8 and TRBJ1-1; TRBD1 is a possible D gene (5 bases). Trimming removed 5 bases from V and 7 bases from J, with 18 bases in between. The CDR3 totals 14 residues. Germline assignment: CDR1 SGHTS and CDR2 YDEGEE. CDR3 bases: TGTGCCAGCAGACCTCTAGGGGACTGGGGTGAAGCTTTCTTT. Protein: CASRPLGDWGEAFF. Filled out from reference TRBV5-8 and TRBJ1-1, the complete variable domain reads EAGVTQSPTHLIKTRGQQATLRCSPISGHTSVYWYQQALGLGLQFLLWYDEGEERNRGNFPPRFSGRQFPNYSSELNVNALELEDSALYLCASRPLGDWGEAFFGQGTRLTVV.

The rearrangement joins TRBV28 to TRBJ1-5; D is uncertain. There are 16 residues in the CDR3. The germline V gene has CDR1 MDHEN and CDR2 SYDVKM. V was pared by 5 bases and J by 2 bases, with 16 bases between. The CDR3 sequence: CASSPIPGGGNQPQHF. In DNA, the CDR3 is TGTGCCAGCAGTCCGATCCCAGGAGGTGGCAATCAGCCCCAGCATTTT. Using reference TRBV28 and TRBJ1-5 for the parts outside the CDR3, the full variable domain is DVKVTQSSRYLVKRTGEKVFLECVQDMDHENMFWYRQDPGLGLRLIYFSYDVKMKEKGDIPEGYSVSREKKERFSLILESASTNQTSMYLCASSPIPGGGNQPQHFGDGTRLSIL.

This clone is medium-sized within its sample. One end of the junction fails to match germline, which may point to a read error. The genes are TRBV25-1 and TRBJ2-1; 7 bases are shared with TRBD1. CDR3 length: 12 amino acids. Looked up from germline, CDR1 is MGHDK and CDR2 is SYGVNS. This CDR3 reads CASSDADRAKIF. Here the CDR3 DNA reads TGTGCCAGCAGTGACGCCGACAGGGCTAAGATCTTC.

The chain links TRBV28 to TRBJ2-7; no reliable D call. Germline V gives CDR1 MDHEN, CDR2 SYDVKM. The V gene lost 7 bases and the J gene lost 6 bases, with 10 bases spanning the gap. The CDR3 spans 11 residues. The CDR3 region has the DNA TGTGCCAGCACCCTAGAGAGCGAGCAGTACTTC. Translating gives CASTLESEQYF.

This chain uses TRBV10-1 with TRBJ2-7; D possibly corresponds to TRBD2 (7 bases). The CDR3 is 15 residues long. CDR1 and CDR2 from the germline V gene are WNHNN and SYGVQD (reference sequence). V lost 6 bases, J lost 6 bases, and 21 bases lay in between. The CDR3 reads CASRPARGGPSEQYF. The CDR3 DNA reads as TGCGCCAGCAGGCCCGCGAGGGGGGGCCCCTCCGAGCAGTACTTC.